This T cell receptor (beta chain) was profiled in a study of blood T cell repertoires in COVID-19. Clones were sequenced by immunoSEQ multiplex PCR, and TCRdb holds only the in-frame ones, with some missing. The sample lists a few hundred thousand clones, about 85% occurring once. The germline V gene encodes CDR1 LGHDT and CDR2 YNNKEL (reference sequence). V shed 5 bases, J shed 4 bases, and the junction held 8 bases outside the gene matches. This CDR3 spans 15 amino acids. The chain couples TRBV3-1 (or the pseudogene TRBV3-2) to TRBJ1-5; 7 nucleotides align to TRBD1. Material for sequencing was peripheral blood. The origin of this receptor is an elderly woman with COVID-19, enrolled during active disease. The CDR3 protein is CASSSTGTENQPQHF. CDR3 DNA: TGTGCCAGCAGCTCAACCGGGACAGAAAATCAGCCCCAGCATTTT.